Listed below are T cell receptor beta chains from one sample, sequenced in a study of PD-1 blockade in classical Hodgkin lymphoma. The data were produced by immunoSEQ multiplex PCR, yet TCRdb's version contains in-frame clones alone and is incomplete. The table has nearly 35,000 clones, more than 85% seen once; the top ten hold 0.22%. The sample consisted of CD4+ T cells from blood. The receptors here all came from a human donor with classical Hodgkin lymphoma. CDR3s include the opening cysteine and the closing phenylalanine or tryptophan. D genes are given only for firm matches. Only some rows state a clone size, as once, few, many or a class for expanded clones.

TRBJ2-2 - TRBV19 15 - TGTGCCAGTAGTATATCGGCGGCGAACACCGGGGAGCTGTTTTTT CASSISAANTGELFF
TRBJ2-7 - TRBV5-4 14 once TGTGCCAGCAGCTTGGGGCGCGGCCTGGGTGAGCAGTACTTC CASSLGRGLGEQYF
TRBJ2-7 - TRBV18 12 - TGTGCCAGCTCACCACCGGGGTACGAGCAGTACTTC CASSPPGYEQYF
TRBJ1-4 - TRBV2 12 few TGTGCCAGCAGTGGGGACTATGAAAAACTGTTTTTT CASSGDYEKLFF
TRBJ2-2 TRBD1 TRBV28 16 - TGTGCCAGCAGCCCCGCCGGACAGGGGGCGAGCGGGGAGCTGTTTTTT CASSPAGQGASGELFF
TRBJ2-3 - TRBV9 15 - TGTGCCAGCAGCCCCCCCCAATTAGGGTCAGATACGCAGTATTTT CASSPPQLGSDTQYF
TRBJ2-7 - TRBV5-1 13 once TGCGCCAGCAGCTTTTTCCAGGGCTACGAGCAGTACTTC CASSFFQGYEQYF
TRBJ1-5 - TRBV5-6 12 - TGTGCCAGCAGCTTCCTAGGGCAGCCCCAGCATTTT CASSFLGQPQHF
TRBJ1-1 - TRBV7-3 15 - TGTGCCAGCAGCTTAACCGGGTTTTGGCAGGGTCGAGCTTTCTTT CASSLTGFWQGRAFF
TRBJ1-2 - TRBV6-5 15 - TGTGCCAGCAGTTACTCGCCGGGGGGGAACTATGGCTACACCTTC CASSYSPGGNYGYTF
TRBJ2-1 - TRBV5-8 16 - TGTGCCAGCAGCTTGGTTTGGGTTGGGATACAGAATGAGCAGTTCTTC CASSLVWVGIQNEQFF
TRBJ1-4 - TRBV19 15 once TGTGCCAGTAGTACTAGACAGTCAACTAATGAAAAACTGTTTTTT CASSTRQSTNEKLFF
TRBJ1-5 - TRBV6-1 15 - TGTGCCAGCAGGGAAGGGGGGCTAGGCAATCAGCCCCAGCATTTT CASREGGLGNQPQHF
TRBJ1-1 - TRBV28 12 - TGTGCCAGCAGGCAGCCGAACACTGAAGCTTTCTTT CASRQPNTEAFF
TRBJ2-6 - TRBV7-8 15 - TGTGCCAGCAGCTTCTCTACAGTTGGGGCCAACGTCCTGACTTTC CASSFSTVGANVLTF
TRBJ1-5 TRBD1 TRBV7-2 14 - TGTGCCAGCAACCCCAGGACAGGGCCTCAGCCCCAGCATTTT CASNPRTGPQPQHF
TRBJ2-5 - TRBV28 14 - TGTGCCAGCTCGTTCAGGGACCAACAAGAGACCCAGTACTTC CASSFRDQQETQYF
TRBJ2-3 - TRBV29-1 15 - TGCAGCGTTGGGGGTGACCAGATGAGGACAGATACGCAGTATTTT CSVGGDQMRTDTQYF
TRBJ1-2 - TRBV2 13 few TGTGCCAGCAGTAGGGACAACCCCTATGGCTACACCTTC CASSRDNPYGYTF
TRBJ1-2 - TRBV27 12 few TGTGCCAGCAGTTCCTCCGGGTATGGCTACACCTTC CASSSSGYGYTF
TRBJ2-7 TRBD2 TRBV10-1 15 - TGCGCCAGCAGTGCCCGGACTAGCGGTTCCTACGAGCAGTACTTC CASSARTSGSYEQYF
TRBJ2-7 - TRBV2 12 - TGTGCCAGCAGTGCTCGTGTCAAAATCCCGTACTTC CASSARVKIPYF
TRBJ2-5 - TRBV9 15 - TGTGCCAGCAGCTCATTCGGGCGGGTTCAAGAGACCCAGTACTTC CASSSFGRVQETQYF
TRBJ1-2 - TRBV11-3 12 once TGTGCCAGCAGCTTAGCCGCTGATGGCTACACCTTC CASSLAADGYTF